The 29 T cell receptor beta chains below all came from one sample that was sequenced in a study of blood T cell repertoires in COVID-19. Data came from immunoSEQ multiplex PCR; TCRdb stores just in-frame clones and leaves some out. This sample has some 15,000 clones, with 85% to 90% found just once. Sequencing input: peripheral blood. The source is a man aged 45-65 years with active COVID-19.

The chain joins TRBV29-1 to TRBJ1-2, with 10 bases aligning to TRBD1. CDR1 is SQVTM, CDR2 ANQGSEA, per germline. This CDR3 spans 14 amino acids. V was pared by 3 bases and J by 3 bases, with 4 bases of the junction left unmatched. CDR3 region: CSVDRQGADYGYTF. The DNA for the CDR3 is TGCAGCGTTGATCGACAGGGGGCGGACTATGGCTACACCTTC.

This chain connects TRBV28 to TRBJ1-2; the D gene is possibly TRBD1 (5 bases). Looked up from germline, CDR1 is MDHEN and CDR2 is SYDVKM. This CDR3 has 15 amino acids. V gave up 7 bases and J gave up 5 bases, with 20 bases separating them. CDR3: CASTLGAGLSYGYTF. The CDR3, as DNA: TGTGCCAGCACCCTAGGGGCAGGGCTCTCTTATGGCTACACCTTC.

The chain combines TRBV28 with TRBJ1-5; 7 nucleotides agree with TRBD1. V lost 5 bases to trimming and J lost 3 bases; unmatched junction nucleotides: 4. The CDR3 is 14 amino acids. Germline V gene lookup returns CDR1 MDHEN and CDR2 SYDVKM. CDR3 region: CASSMDRYNQPQHF. The CDR3 bases are TGTGCCAGCAGTATGGACAGGTACAATCAGCCCCAGCATTTT.

The rearrangement links TRBV9 to TRBJ2-3, with TRBD1 matching over 9 bases. Per germline, CDR1 SGDLS and CDR2 YYNGEE. CDR3 length: 16 amino acids. J lost 3 bases, V lost 2 bases, and 7 bases had no gene match. This chain's CDR3 is CASSVLQGALTDTQYF. Written as DNA, the CDR3 is TGTGCCAGCAGCGTCCTACAGGGGGCTCTAACAGATACGCAGTATTTT.

The rearrangement links TRBV5-1 to TRBJ2-3, with 8 bases aligning to TRBD2. Germline CDR1 is SGHRS and CDR2 is YFSETQ. J gave up 1 base and V 0 bases, and 4 bases lay outside the gene matches. CDR3 length: 16 residues. The CDR3 is CASSLASGSGTDTQYF. The CDR3 DNA is TGCGCCAGCAGCTTGGCTAGCGGGTCTGGCACAGATACGCAGTATTTT.

The CDR3 reads CASSLESGGFQETQYF. CDR3 sequence (DNA): TGCGCCAGCAGCTTGGAGTCAGGGGGGTTCCAAGAGACCCAGTACTTC. J is TRBJ2-5 and V is TRBV5-1; D perhaps matches TRBD1 (7 bases). CDR1 is SGHRS and CDR2 is YFSETQ in the germline V gene. This CDR3 comprises 16 residues. Trimming took off 0 bases at V and 1 base at J, with 13 bases between the two ends. Full variable domain (remainder filled in from reference TRBV5-1 and TRBJ2-5): KAGVTQTPRYLIKTRGQQVTLSCSPISGHRSVSWYQQTPGQGLQFLFEYFSETQRNKGNFPGRFSGRQFSNSRSEMNVSTLELGDSALYLCASSLESGGFQETQYFGPGTRLLVL.

The V call is TRBV11-3, the J call TRBJ2-7, with 11 bases identical to TRBD2. Germline trimming cut 7 bases from V and 3 bases from J; bases unmatched to any gene: 2. This CDR3 spans 13 amino acids. Germline CDR1 and CDR2: SGHNT and YENEEA. In nucleotides, the CDR3 is TGTGCCAGCATGACTAGCGGGAACTACGAGCAGTACTTC. This translates into CASMTSGNYEQYF.

The J gene is TRBJ1-6, the V gene TRBV5-6; 8 positions match TRBD1. The ends lost 6 bases at V and 5 bases at J; junction bases unmatched: 7. Germline V lookup: CDR1 SGHDT, CDR2 YYEEEE. This CDR3 spans 15 amino acids. CDR3 coding DNA: TGTGCCAGCAACCTACGACAGGGGAATAATTCACCCCTCCACTTT. Its protein is CASNLRQGNNSPLHF.

The chain is built from TRBV5-4 and TRBJ2-7; 14 nucleotides align to TRBD2. Germline V gene data show CDR1 as SGHNT and CDR2 as YYREEE (reference sequence). V shed 4 bases, J shed 2 bases, and the junction held 2 bases outside the gene matches. This CDR3 is 15 amino acids long. CDR3 residues: CASSGGLAGAYEQYF. DNA for the CDR3: TGTGCCAGCAGCGGGGGACTAGCGGGGGCCTACGAGCAGTACTTC.

The CDR3 reads CASSPQVYNEQFF. The CDR3, as DNA: TGTGCCAGTAGTCCGCAGGTTTACAATGAGCAGTTCTTC. The chain employs TRBV19 and TRBJ2-1, with no clear D. The CDR3 has 13 amino acids. The V and J ends lost 5 bases and 4 bases respectively, with 9 bases between them. Looked up from germline, CDR1 is LNHDA and CDR2 is SQIVND (reference sequence). Combining the CDR3 with reference TRBV19 and TRBJ2-1 gives the whole variable domain DGGITQSPKYLFRKEGQNVTLSCEQNLNHDAMYWYRQDPGQGLRLIYYSQIVNDFQKGDIAEGYSVSREKKESFPLTVTSAQKNPTAFYLCASSPQVYNEQFFGPGTRLTVL.

CDR3 amino acids: CASSIDQYNSGANVLTF. DNA for the CDR3: TGTGCCAGTAGTATAGATCAGTATAACTCTGGGGCCAACGTCCTGACTTTC. The V gene is TRBV19, the J gene TRBJ2-6, with D hard to call. In germline, CDR1 is LNHDA, CDR2 SQIVND (reference sequence). The CDR3 sequence is 17 residues long. Trimming pared 0 bases from V and 0 bases from J, leaving 9 bases between. Variable domain in full (rest from reference TRBV19 and TRBJ2-6): DGGITQSPKYLFRKEGQNVTLSCEQNLNHDAMYWYRQDPGQGLRLIYYSQIVNDFQKGDIAEGYSVSREKKESFPLTVTSAQKNPTAFYLCASSIDQYNSGANVLTFGAGSRLTVL.

The chain is built from TRBV11-3 and TRBJ2-7; D ambiguous. The CDR3 has 15 amino acids. The V gene lost 0 bases and the J gene lost 2 bases, with 11 bases spanning the gap. Germline CDR1 is SGHNT and CDR2 is YENEEA. The CDR3 protein is CASSLDDAATYEQYF. In DNA, the CDR3 is TGTGCCAGCAGCTTAGATGATGCCGCGACCTACGAGCAGTACTTC.

The J gene is TRBJ2-2, the V gene TRBV2; 7 nucleotides match TRBD2. The J segment lost 1 base and the V segment lost 5 bases, leaving 7 bases of the junction unmatched. The CDR3 is made up of 16 amino acids. In germline, CDR1 is SNHLY, CDR2 FYNNEI. The CDR3 here is CASSNTGTMNTGELFF. CDR3 nucleotide sequence: TGTGCCAGCAGTAATACCGGGACTATGAACACCGGGGAGCTGTTTTTT.

The rearrangement joins TRBV20-1 to TRBJ2-1; tentative D call: TRBD2 (5 bases). The CDR3 has 15 amino acids. CDR1 and CDR2 from the germline V gene are DFQATT and SNEGSKA (reference sequence). V lost 3 bases to trimming and J lost 5 bases, with 17 bases between them. The CDR3 region is CSASYSAASHNEQFF. The CDR3 bases are TGCAGTGCTAGTTATTCAGCGGCTTCTCACAATGAGCAGTTCTTC.

This rearrangement joins TRBV5-4 to TRBJ1-1; D might be TRBD1 (5 bases). CDR3 length equals 14 residues. Germline V lookup: CDR1 SGHNT, CDR2 YYREEE (reference sequence). Trimming cost V 3 bases and J 0 bases, with 9 bases left between them. The CDR3 is CASSSGLLNTEAFF. Here the CDR3 DNA reads TGTGCCAGCAGCTCGGGACTTCTGAACACTGAAGCTTTCTTT. Full variable domain (rest looked up from reference TRBV5-4 and TRBJ1-1): ETGVTQSPTHLIKTRGQQVTLRCSSQSGHNTVSWYQQALGQGPQFIFQYYREEENGRGNFPPRFSGLQFPNYSSELNVNALELDDSALYLCASSSGLLNTEAFFGQGTRLTVV.

The chain joins TRBV2 to TRBJ1-4, with D unclear. Per germline, CDR1 SNHLY and CDR2 FYNNEI. This CDR3 spans 11 amino acids. V was trimmed by 2 bases and J by 10 bases, leaving 5 bases between them. CDR3 in amino acids: CASSEYGKLFF. In DNA, the CDR3 is TGTGCCAGCAGTGAATACGGAAAACTGTTTTTT.

This clone was counted between two and nine times. The chain combines TRBV16 with TRBJ1-2, with D possibly TRBD1 on 5 matching bases. In germline, CDR1 is KGHSY, CDR2 FQNENV. The V end lost 6 bases, the J end lost 4 bases, and 12 bases lay between the germline ends. The CDR3 loop spans 13 amino acids. As DNA, the CDR3 is TGTGCCAGCAGAGACGACGGGGGCTATGGCTACACCTTC. It yields the protein CASRDDGGYGYTF.

The chain carries TRBV29-1 and TRBJ2-5; 8 positions agree with TRBD2. Germline trimming cut 3 bases from V and 5 bases from J; bases unmatched to any gene: 2. Germline assignment: CDR1 SQVTM and CDR2 ANQGSEA. The CDR3 is 12 residues long. In nucleotides, the CDR3 is TGCAGCGTTGACGGGGGGGCGGAGACCCAGTACTTC. Its translation is CSVDGGAETQYF.

The gene calls are TRBV29-1 and TRBJ1-2; the D gene is possibly TRBD1 (5 bases). Germline CDR1 SQVTM, CDR2 ANQGSEA. This CDR3 comprises 13 residues. V lost 8 bases and J 4 bases, leaving 17 bases between the germline ends. CDR3 protein: CSIGGGEGYGYTF. In DNA form, the CDR3 reads TGCAGCATCGGAGGAGGGGAGGGCTATGGCTACACCTTC. Supplemented by reference TRBV29-1 and TRBJ1-2, the full variable domain reads SAVISQKPSRDICQRGTSLTIQCQVDSQVTMMFWYRQQPGQSLTLIATANQGSEATYESGFVIDKFPISRPNLTFSTLTVSNMSPEDSSIYLCSIGGGEGYGYTFGSGTRLTVV.

This chain joins TRBV19 and TRBJ1-4; no definite D call. This CDR3 spans 13 amino acids. Germline values: CDR1 LNHDA, CDR2 SQIVND (reference sequence). Between the trimmed V and J ends, which lost 3 bases and 4 bases, there was a span of 6 bases. For the CDR3, the DNA is TGTGCCAGTAGTATTTTTCATAATGAAAAACTGTTTTTT. Translating it yields CASSIFHNEKLFF.

V usage is TRBV27 and J usage is TRBJ2-6; D may be TRBD1 (5 bases). Germline assignment: CDR1 MNHEY and CDR2 SMNVEV (reference sequence). The CDR3 covers 17 residues. V lost 6 bases and J lost 0, with 15 bases in between. The CDR3 DNA is TGTGCCAGCAGCACACAGGATATGAGCTCTGGGGCCAACGTCCTGACTTTC. Encoded protein: CASSTQDMSSGANVLTF.

This rearrangement joins TRBV7-9 to TRBJ2-7; 8 bases align to TRBD1. Trimming at V came to 5 bases and at J to 3 bases, leaving 9 bases not matched to a gene. The germline CDR1 and CDR2 sequences are SEHNR and FQNEAQ (reference sequence). The CDR3 sequence is 15 residues long. The CDR3 spells CASSHLDRAFYEQYF. The CDR3, as DNA: TGTGCCAGCAGCCACCTGGACAGGGCTTTCTACGAGCAGTACTTC.

This clone was observed a single time. The V gene is TRBV28, the J gene TRBJ1-1; the match to TRBD1 covers 9 bases. The germline gives CDR1 MDHEN, CDR2 SYDVKM. This CDR3 has 15 amino acids. Losses at the gene ends were 5 bases for V and 1 base for J; bases not matched to a gene: 5. The CDR3 protein is CASSHWDRANTEAFF. The CDR3 DNA sequence: TGTGCCAGCAGTCACTGGGACAGGGCGAACACTGAAGCTTTCTTT.

This chain connects TRBV5-4 to TRBJ2-7; TRBD2 aligns across 12 bases. CDR1 and CDR2 (germline): SGHNT, YYREEE (reference sequence). Trimming cost V 4 bases and J 4 bases; bases outside gene matches: 3. This CDR3 spans 14 amino acids. The CDR3 DNA follows: TGTGCCAGCAGCGGGGGACTAGCGGGTTACGAGCAGTACTTC. Translating gives CASSGGLAGYEQYF.

The chain is built from TRBV5-8 and TRBJ1-4; D gene unclear. Germline V gene sequence: CDR1 SGHTS, CDR2 YDEGEE. This CDR3 spans 16 amino acids. V was pared by 5 bases and J by 7 bases, with 21 bases between. CDR3 residues: CASSYALSVESEKLFF. CDR3 bases: TGTGCCAGCAGTTACGCTCTCTCGGTGGAGAGTGAAAAACTGTTTTTT.

The chain has TRBV7-9 and TRBJ2-3, with TRBD2 matching 15 bases. V shed 5 bases and J 5 bases; nucleotides not matched to a gene: 5. Germline CDR1 reads SEHNR; CDR2 reads FQNEAQ (reference sequence). CDR3 length: 16 amino acids. CDR3 coding DNA: TGTGCCAGCAGCGAGGGACTAGCGGGAGGAAGAGATACGCAGTATTTT. This encodes CASSEGLAGGRDTQYF.

The rearrangement joins TRBV5-4 to TRBJ2-7, with TRBD1 matching over 9 bases. With 4 bases clipped from V and 1 base from J, the junction kept 0 bases outside the gene matches. From germline, CDR1 is SGHNT and CDR2 YYREEE (reference sequence). The CDR3 length is 13 residues. CDR3 sequence reads: CASSGTGSYEQYF. The CDR3, as DNA: TGTGCCAGCAGCGGGACAGGGTCCTACGAGCAGTACTTC.

The V call is TRBV19, the J call TRBJ1-1, with a possible D match to TRBD1 (6 bases). Germline V gene data show CDR1 as LNHDA and CDR2 as SQIVND (reference sequence). The V end was cut by 5 bases, the J end by 5 bases, with 18 bases between. The CDR3 spans 15 residues. The CDR3 bases are TGTGCCAGTAGTCCGTCCAACAGGGTAGGGACTGAAGCTTTCTTT. Its protein is CASSPSNRVGTEAFF.

This clone has a handful of counts. The chain carries TRBV2 and TRBJ1-6; unclear D gene. From germline, CDR1 is SNHLY and CDR2 FYNNEI. V shed 6 bases and J shed 0 bases, with 6 bases lying between them. The length of the CDR3 is 14 residues. The CDR3 region is CASRDYSYNSPLHF. The CDR3 DNA follows: TGTGCCAGCAGGGACTACTCCTATAATTCACCCCTCCACTTT.